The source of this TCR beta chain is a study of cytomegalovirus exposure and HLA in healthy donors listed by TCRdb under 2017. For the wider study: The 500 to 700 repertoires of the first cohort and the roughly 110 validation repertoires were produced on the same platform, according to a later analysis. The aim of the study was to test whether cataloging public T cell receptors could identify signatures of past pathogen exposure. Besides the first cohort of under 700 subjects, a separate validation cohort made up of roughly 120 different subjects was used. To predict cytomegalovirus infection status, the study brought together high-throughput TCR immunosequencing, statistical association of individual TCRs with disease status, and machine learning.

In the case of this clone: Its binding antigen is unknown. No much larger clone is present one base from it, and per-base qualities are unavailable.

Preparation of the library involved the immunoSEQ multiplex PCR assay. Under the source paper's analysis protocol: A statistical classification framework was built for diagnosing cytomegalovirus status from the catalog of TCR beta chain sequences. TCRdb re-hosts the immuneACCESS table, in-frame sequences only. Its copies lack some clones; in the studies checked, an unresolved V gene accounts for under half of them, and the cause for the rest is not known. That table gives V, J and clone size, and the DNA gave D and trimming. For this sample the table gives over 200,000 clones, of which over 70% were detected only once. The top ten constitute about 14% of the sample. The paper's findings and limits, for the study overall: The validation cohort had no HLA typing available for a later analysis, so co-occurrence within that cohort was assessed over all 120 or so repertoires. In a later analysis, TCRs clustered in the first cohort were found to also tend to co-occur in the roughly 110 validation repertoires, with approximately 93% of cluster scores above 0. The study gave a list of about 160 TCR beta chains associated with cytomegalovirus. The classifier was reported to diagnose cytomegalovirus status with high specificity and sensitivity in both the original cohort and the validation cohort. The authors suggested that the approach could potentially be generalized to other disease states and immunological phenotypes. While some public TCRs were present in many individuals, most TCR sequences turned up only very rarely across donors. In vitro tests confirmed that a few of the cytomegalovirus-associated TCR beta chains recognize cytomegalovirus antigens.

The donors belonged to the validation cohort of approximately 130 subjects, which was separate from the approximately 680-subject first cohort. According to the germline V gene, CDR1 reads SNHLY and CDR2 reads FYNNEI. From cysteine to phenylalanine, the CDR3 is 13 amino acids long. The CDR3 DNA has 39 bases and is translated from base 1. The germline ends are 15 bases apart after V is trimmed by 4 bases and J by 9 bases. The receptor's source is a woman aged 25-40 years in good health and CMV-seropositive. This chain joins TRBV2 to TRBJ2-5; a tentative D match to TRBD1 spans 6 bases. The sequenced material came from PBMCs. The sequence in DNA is TGTGCCAGCAGTGGGCAGGGGCCCGACTCCCAGTACTTC. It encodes CASSGQGPDSQYF.